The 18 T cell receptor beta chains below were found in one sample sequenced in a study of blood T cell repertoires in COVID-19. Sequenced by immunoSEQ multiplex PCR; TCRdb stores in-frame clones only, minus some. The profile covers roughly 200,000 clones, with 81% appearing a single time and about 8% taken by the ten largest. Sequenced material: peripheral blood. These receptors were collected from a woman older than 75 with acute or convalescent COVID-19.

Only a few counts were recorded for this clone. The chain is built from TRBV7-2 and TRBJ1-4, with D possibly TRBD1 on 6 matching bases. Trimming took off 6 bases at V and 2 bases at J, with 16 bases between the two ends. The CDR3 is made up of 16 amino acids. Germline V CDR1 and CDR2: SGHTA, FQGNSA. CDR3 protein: CASSRRTDYTNEKLFF. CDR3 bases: TGTGCCAGCAGTAGGCGGACAGACTACACTAATGAAAAACTGTTTTTT.

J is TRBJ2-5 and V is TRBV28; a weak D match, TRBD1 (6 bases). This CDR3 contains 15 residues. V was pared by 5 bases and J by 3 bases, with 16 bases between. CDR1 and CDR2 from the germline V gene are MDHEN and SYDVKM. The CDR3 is CASSATDRVKETQYF. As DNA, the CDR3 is TGTGCCAGCAGTGCGACGGACAGAGTAAAAGAGACCCAGTACTTC.

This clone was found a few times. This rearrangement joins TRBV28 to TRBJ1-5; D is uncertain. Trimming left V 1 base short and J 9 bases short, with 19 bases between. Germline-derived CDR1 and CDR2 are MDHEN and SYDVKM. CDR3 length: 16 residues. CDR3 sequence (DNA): TGTGCCAGCAGTTTATATCCCGCGGGAGAGCTCTTGCCCCAGCATTTT. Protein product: CASSLYPAGELLPQHF.

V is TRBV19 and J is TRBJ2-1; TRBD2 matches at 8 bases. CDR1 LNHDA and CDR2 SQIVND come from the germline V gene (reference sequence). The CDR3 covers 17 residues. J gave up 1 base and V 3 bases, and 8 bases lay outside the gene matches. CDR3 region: CASSMGSGGSSYNEQFF. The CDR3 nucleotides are TGTGCCAGTAGTATGGGAAGCGGGGGAAGTTCCTACAATGAGCAGTTCTTC.

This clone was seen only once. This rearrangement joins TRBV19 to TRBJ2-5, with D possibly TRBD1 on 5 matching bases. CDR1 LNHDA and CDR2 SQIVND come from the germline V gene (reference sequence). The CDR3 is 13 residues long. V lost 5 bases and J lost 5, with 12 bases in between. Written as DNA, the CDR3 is TGTGCCAGTAGTGAACAGGTTCGGGAGACCCAGTACTTC. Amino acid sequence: CASSEQVRETQYF.

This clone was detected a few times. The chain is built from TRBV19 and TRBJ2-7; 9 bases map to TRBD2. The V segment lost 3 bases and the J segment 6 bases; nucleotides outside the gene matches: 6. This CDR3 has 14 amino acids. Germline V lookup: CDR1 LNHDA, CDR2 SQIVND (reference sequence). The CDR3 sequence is CASSMGGLAAEQYF. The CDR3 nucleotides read TGTGCCAGTAGTATGGGGGGACTAGCAGCCGAGCAGTACTTC.

The chain's CDR3 is CASSLPTGEVTEAFF. The CDR3 DNA sequence: TGTGCCAGCAGCTTGCCTACAGGGGAAGTCACTGAAGCTTTCTTT. V is TRBV5-4 and J is TRBJ1-1; TRBD1 agrees at 7 bases. Germline CDR1 and CDR2: SGHNT and YYREEE (reference sequence). The CDR3 covers 15 residues. V was clipped by 1 base and J by 4 bases; unmatched bases: 7.

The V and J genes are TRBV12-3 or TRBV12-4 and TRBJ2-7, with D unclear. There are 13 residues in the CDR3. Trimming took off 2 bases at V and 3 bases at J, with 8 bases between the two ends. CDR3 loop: CASSLMRDYEQYF. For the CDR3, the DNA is TGTGCCAGCAGTTTAATGAGAGACTACGAGCAGTACTTC.

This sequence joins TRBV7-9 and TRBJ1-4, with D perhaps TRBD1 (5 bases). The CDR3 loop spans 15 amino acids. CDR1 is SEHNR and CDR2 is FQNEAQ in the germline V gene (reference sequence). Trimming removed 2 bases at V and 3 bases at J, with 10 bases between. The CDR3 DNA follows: TGTGCCAGCAGCTTACGTGGGGCTGCTAATGAAAAACTGTTTTTT. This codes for CASSLRGAANEKLFF. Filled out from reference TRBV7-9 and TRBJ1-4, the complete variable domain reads DTGVSQNPRHKITKRGQNVTFRCDPISEHNRLYWYRQTLGQGPEFLTYFQNEAQLEKSRLLSDRFSAERPKGSFSTLEIQRTEQGDSAMYLCASSLRGAANEKLFFGSGTQLSVL.

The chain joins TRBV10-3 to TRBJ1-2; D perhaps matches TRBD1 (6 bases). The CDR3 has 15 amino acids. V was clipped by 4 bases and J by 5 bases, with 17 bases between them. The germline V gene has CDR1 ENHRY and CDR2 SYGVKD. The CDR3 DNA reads TGTGCCATCAGTGTGGACAGATCGGAATCATATGGCTACACCTTC. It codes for CAISVDRSESYGYTF.

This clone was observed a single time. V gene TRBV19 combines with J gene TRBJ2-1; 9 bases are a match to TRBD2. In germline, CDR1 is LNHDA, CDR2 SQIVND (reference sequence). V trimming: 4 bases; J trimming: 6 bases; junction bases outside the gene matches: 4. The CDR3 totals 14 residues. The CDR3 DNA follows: TGTGCCAGTAGTAGCCCGGGACTAGCCAATGAGCAGTTCTTC. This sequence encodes CASSSPGLANEQFF.

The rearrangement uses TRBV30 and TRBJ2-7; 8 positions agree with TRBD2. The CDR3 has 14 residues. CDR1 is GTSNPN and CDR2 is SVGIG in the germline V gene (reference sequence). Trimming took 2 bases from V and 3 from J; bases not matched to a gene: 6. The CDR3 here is CAWSQGLGGYEQYF. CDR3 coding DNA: TGTGCCTGGAGTCAGGGACTAGGAGGCTACGAGCAGTACTTC. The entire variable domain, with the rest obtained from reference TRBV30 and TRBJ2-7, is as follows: SQTIHQWPATLVQPVGSPLSLECTVEGTSNPNLYWYRQAAGRGLQLLFYSVGIGQISSEVPQNLSASRPQDRQFILSSKKLLLSDSGFYLCAWSQGLGGYEQYFGPGTRLTVT.

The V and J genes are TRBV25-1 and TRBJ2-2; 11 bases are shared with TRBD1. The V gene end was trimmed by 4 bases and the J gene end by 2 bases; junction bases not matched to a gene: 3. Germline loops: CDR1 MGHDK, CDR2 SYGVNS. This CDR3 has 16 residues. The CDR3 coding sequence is TGTGCCAGCAGTGTATGGACAGGGGGCAACACCGGGGAGCTGTTTTTT. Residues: CASSVWTGGNTGELFF.

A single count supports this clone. The chain's CDR3 is CASSPGLAGITYEQYF. CDR3 bases: TGTGCCAGCAGCCCGGGACTAGCGGGAATAACCTACGAGCAGTACTTC. V is TRBV5-6 and J is TRBJ2-7; 13 bases line up with TRBD2. The CDR3 sequence is 16 residues long. Germline V gives CDR1 SGHDT, CDR2 YYEEEE. After removal of 4 bases from V and 2 bases from J, the junction contained 6 bases not matched to a gene.

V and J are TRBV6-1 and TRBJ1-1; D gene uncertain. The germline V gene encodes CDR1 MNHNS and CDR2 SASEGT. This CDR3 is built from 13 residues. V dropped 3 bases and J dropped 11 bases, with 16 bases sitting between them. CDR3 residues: CASSDPGKGSAFF. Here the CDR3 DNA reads TGTGCCAGCAGTGACCCCGGGAAGGGTTCGGCTTTCTTT.

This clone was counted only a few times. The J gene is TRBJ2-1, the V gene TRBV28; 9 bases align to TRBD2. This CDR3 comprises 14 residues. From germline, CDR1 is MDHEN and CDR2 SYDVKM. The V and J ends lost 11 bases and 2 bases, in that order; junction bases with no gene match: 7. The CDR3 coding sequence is TGTGCCTGGGCTAGCGGGAACCCCTACAATGAGCAGTTCTTC. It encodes CAWASGNPYNEQFF.

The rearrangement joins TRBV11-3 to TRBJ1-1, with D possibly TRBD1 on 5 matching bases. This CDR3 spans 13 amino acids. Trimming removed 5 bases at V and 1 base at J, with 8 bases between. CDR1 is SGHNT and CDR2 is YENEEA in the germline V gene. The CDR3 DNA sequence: TGTGCCAGCAGCCTGACAGCGAACACTGAAGCTTTCTTT. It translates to CASSLTANTEAFF.

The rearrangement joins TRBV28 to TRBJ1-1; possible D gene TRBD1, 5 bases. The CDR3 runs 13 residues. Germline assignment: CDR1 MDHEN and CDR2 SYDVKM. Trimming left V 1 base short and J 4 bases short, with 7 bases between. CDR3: CASSLLGGTEAFF. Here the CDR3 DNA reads TGTGCCAGCAGTTTATTGGGGGGCACTGAAGCTTTCTTT.